This T cell receptor beta chain was obtained from a study of T cell responses to AZD1222 COVID-19 vaccine. The wider study: The analysis combined second doses at about 4 or about 12 weeks. Points from the study as a whole: Donors were mostly white British, more females; clonal diversity possibly underestimated. There were vaccine-associated CD4 TCRs across spike, dominant at 160-218 and 743-854.

The repertoire was sequenced with immunoSEQ multiplex PCR; TCRdb's copy has only in-frame clones and lacks some. The profile shows under 140,000 clones, around 93% of them singletons. In the case of this clone: Antigen: not known.

The length of the CDR3 is 14 residues. Trimming removed 1 base from V and 0 bases from J, with 4 bases in between. Germline values: CDR1 SGHRS, CDR2 YFSETQ. This sequence joins TRBV5-1 and TRBJ2-2; D not certain. The source material was peripheral blood, sampled on day 0 of AZD1222 vaccination. This receptor was taken from an adult in good health. CDR3 sequence: CASSLNANTGELFF. DNA for the CDR3: TGCGCCAGCAGCTTGAATGCGAACACCGGGGAGCTGTTTTTT.